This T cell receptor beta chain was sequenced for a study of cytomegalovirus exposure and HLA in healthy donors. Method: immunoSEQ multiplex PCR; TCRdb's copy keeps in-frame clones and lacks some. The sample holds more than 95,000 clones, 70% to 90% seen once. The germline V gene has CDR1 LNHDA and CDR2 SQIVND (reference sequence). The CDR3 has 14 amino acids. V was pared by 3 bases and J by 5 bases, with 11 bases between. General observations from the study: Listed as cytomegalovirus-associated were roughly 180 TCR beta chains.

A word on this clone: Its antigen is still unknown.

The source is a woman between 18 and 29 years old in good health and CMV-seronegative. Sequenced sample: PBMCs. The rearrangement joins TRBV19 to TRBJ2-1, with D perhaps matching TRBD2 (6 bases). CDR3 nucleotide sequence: TGTGCCAGTAGTATCCGCGGGACCCACAATGAGCAGTTCTTC. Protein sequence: CASSIRGTHNEQFF.